The 9 T cell receptor beta chains in this list originate from one sample, sequenced in a study of shared clonotypes between healthy human individuals. Naive CD8 cells lacked CD45RO, underwent positive selection for CCR7 and left out terminally differentiated effector memory CD45RA+ cells. The protocol was immunoSEQ multiplex PCR, while the TCRdb copy is restricted to in-frame clones and leaves out a portion. There are 660,000 or so clones in the sample; approximately 96% occur only once, and 0.11% lies in the top ten. Specimen: naive CD8+ T cells sorted from blood. The receptors come from a woman aged 25-40 years in good health.

The J gene is TRBJ2-5, the V gene TRBV4-1, with 8 bases matching TRBD1. The CDR3 consists of 13 residues. The V gene end was trimmed by 3 bases and the J gene end by 5 bases; junction bases not matched to a gene: 2. Germline values: CDR1 MGHRA, CDR2 YSYEKL. CDR3 loop: CASSHRDRETQYF. In DNA form, the CDR3 reads TGCGCCAGCAGCCACCGGGACAGGGAGACCCAGTACTTC.

The V call is TRBV9, the J call TRBJ2-7, with D tentatively TRBD2 (5 bases). Germline CDR1 reads SGDLS; CDR2 reads YYNGEE. This CDR3 spans 14 amino acids. Trimming removed 3 bases from V and 3 bases from J, with 13 bases in between. CDR3 bases: TGTGCCAGCAGCGGGTGGCGGGCATTCTACGAGCAGTACTTC. Its translation is CASSGWRAFYEQYF.

The CDR3 DNA reads TGTGCCAGCAGTGAAGCTTTCTTT. Translation gives CASSEAFF. The V gene is TRBV6-1, the J gene TRBJ1-1; D uncertain. The CDR3 is 8 amino acids. V was clipped by 0 bases and J by 13 bases, with 0 bases between them. Germline CDR1 reads MNHNS; CDR2 reads SASEGT.

This clone has just one count. The genes are TRBV6-1 and TRBJ2-1; 7 bases fit TRBD1. The CDR3 consists of 16 residues. From germline, CDR1 is MNHNS and CDR2 SASEGT. The trim removed 3 bases at V and 0 bases at J, leaving 5 bases unmatched. CDR3 sequence: CASSEDPGGSYNEQFF. The CDR3 DNA reads as TGTGCCAGCAGTGAGGATCCAGGGGGCTCCTACAATGAGCAGTTCTTC.

This chain joins TRBV13 and TRBJ2-7; no reliable D call. From germline, CDR1 is PRHDT and CDR2 FYEKMQ (reference sequence). Trimming left V 1 base short and J 4 bases short, with 11 bases between. The CDR3 length is 14 residues. The CDR3 loop is CASSLAALGYEQYF. CDR3 nucleotide sequence: TGTGCCAGCAGCTTAGCCGCCCTTGGGTACGAGCAGTACTTC.

The J gene is TRBJ2-2, the V gene TRBV11-3; 8 nucleotides align to TRBD1. V was pared by 4 bases and J by 2 bases, with 3 bases of the junction left unmatched. This CDR3 spans 15 amino acids. The germline V gene encodes CDR1 SGHNT and CDR2 YENEEA. The CDR3 region is CASSSDRENTGELFF. The DNA of the CDR3 is TGTGCCAGCAGCTCGGACAGGGAAAACACCGGGGAGCTGTTTTTT.

The chain couples TRBV2 to TRBJ1-5, with D tentatively TRBD1 (5 bases). The V and J ends lost 3 bases and 7 bases respectively, with 13 bases between them. The CDR3 spans 14 residues. The germline CDR1 and CDR2 sequences are SNHLY and FYNNEI. CDR3 nucleotide sequence: TGTGCCAGCAGTGACCTGGGGGTAGAGCAGCCCCAGCATTTT. Translated, it gives CASSDLGVEQPQHF.

This sequence joins TRBV7-8 and TRBJ2-7; a possible D gene is TRBD2 (6 bases). V was pared by 5 bases and J by 2 bases, with 13 bases between. CDR3 length: 14 amino acids. The germline V gene has CDR1 SGHVS and CDR2 FQNEAQ. The CDR3 bases are TGTGCCAGCAGCCCGTTCGGAGGGACCTACGAGCAGTACTTC. It yields the protein CASSPFGGTYEQYF.

This clone has a handful of counts. This chain connects TRBV2 to TRBJ1-5; TRBD1 is a possible D gene (5 bases). Trimming removed 7 bases from V and 1 base from J, with 8 bases in between. The CDR3 length is 13 residues. Germline CDR1 SNHLY, CDR2 FYNNEI. CDR3 DNA sequence: TGTGCCAGCAAACAGGAAAGCAATCAGCCCCAGCATTTT. It is translated as CASKQESNQPQHF. Variable domain in full (rest from reference TRBV2 and TRBJ1-5): EPEVTQTPSHQVTQMGQEVILRCVPISNHLYFYWYRQILGQKVEFLVSFYNNEISEKSEIFDDQFSVERPDGSNFTLKIRSTKLEDSAMYFCASKQESNQPQHFGDGTRLSIL.